A single T cell receptor (beta chain) is shown here with its context. Its antigen is undetermined. TCRdb re-derived calls from the 5' RACE reads in MiXCR, one entry per CDR3 protein. This table holds some 350,000 distinct CDR3 sequences, 3% to 4.5% found once. The CDR3 is made up of 13 amino acids. Per germline, CDR1 LGHDT and CDR2 YNNKEL (reference sequence). V shed 3 bases and J shed 0 bases, with 5 bases lying between them. These data originate in a study of T cells after yellow fever vaccination. Overall study findings and caveats: CD4 and CD8 compartments shared a small share of clonotypes. Boosting was followed by the reappearance of most primary-vaccination clones (just under 97% CD4, under 90% CD8).

This specimen was PBMCs, taken 5 days after the yellow fever booster vaccination. This chain uses TRBV3-1 with TRBJ1-1; no firm D call. The TCR sequence derives from a man between 18 and 29 years old who received the YFV17D yellow fever vaccine. CDR3 DNA: TGTGCCAGCAGCCACCAAATGAACACTGAAGCTTTCTTT. Protein product: CASSHQMNTEAFF. Variable domain in full (rest from reference TRBV3-1 and TRBJ1-1): DTAVSQTPKYLVTQMGNDKSIKCEQNLGHDTMYWYKQDSKKFLKIMFSYNNKELIINETVPNRFSPKSPDKAHLNLHINSLELGDSAVYFCASSHQMNTEAFFGQGTRLTVV.